This T cell receptor (beta chain) is drawn from a study of identifying expanded T cells in peripheral blood. Study outcomes and limitations: Technical replicates showed around 1.2 changed clones; approximately 2 weeks around 15; four weeks 19. Approximately two-week clone count variance significantly increased as total template count grew.

Sequenced by immunoSEQ multiplex PCR; TCRdb stores in-frame clones only, minus some. Among about 85,000 clones listed, over 75% were seen once. Points on this clone: What it binds is not known. The same CDR3 can be traced to other DNA sequences in this sample.

During the collection period, no donor immune events like infections were recorded. The length of the CDR3 is 12 residues. Germline values: CDR1 SGDLS, CDR2 YYNGEE. Trimming left V 0 bases short and J 4 bases short, with 1 base between. The receptor comes from a person aged 18 to 70 in good health. The sequenced sample was blood. This chain links TRBV9 with TRBJ2-2; D uncertain. CDR3 bases: TGTGCCAGCAGCGTAGGCACCGGGGAGCTGTTTTTT. Translation gives CASSVGTGELFF. The variable domain in full, with the rest retrieved from reference TRBV9 and TRBJ2-2, is DSGVTQTPKHLITATGQRVTLRCSPRSGDLSVYWYQQSLDQGLQFLIQYYNGEERAKGNILERFSAQQFPDLHSELNLSSLELGDSALYFCASSVGTGELFFGEGSRLTVL.